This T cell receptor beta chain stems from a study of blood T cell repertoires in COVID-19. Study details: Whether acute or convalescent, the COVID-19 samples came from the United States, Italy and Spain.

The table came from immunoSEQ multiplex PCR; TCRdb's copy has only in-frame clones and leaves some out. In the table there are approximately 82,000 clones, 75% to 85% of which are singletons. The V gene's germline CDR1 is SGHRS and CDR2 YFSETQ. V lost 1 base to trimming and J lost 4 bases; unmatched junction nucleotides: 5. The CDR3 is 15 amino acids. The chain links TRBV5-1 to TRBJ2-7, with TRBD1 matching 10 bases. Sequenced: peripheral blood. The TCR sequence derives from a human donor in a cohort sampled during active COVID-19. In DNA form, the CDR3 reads TGCGCCAGCAGCTTGCGGGACAGGGGATCTTACGAGCAGTACTTC. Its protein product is CASSLRDRGSYEQYF. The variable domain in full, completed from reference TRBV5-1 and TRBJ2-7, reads KAGVTQTPRYLIKTRGQQVTLSCSPISGHRSVSWYQQTPGQGLQFLFEYFSETQRNKGNFPGRFSGRQFSNSRSEMNVSTLELGDSALYLCASSLRDRGSYEQYFGPGTRLTVT.